The 13 T cell receptor beta chains below were found in one sample sequenced in a study of blood T cell repertoires in COVID-19. Sequenced by immunoSEQ multiplex PCR; TCRdb stores in-frame clones only, minus some. Altogether about 150,000 clones are present, about four fifths being singletons, with the ten largest covering under 5.5%. Sequenced input: peripheral blood. The receptors shown here come from a human donor in a cohort sampled during active COVID-19.

V gene TRBV3-1 (or the pseudogene TRBV3-2) combines with J gene TRBJ2-3, with D uncertain. Trimming took off 1 base at V and 4 bases at J, with 9 bases between the two ends. Germline V gene data show CDR1 as LGHDT and CDR2 as YNNKEL (reference sequence). The CDR3 covers 14 residues. The CDR3 region is CASSQGGQPDTQYF. CDR3 nucleotides: TGTGCCAGCAGCCAAGGAGGCCAGCCAGATACGCAGTATTTT.

The chain carries TRBV2 and TRBJ2-3; no reliable D call. Germline CDR1 and CDR2: SNHLY and FYNNEI. The V end lost 3 bases, the J end lost 2 bases, and 9 bases lay between the germline ends. This CDR3 region has 14 residues. The CDR3 region is CASSEGSYTDTQYF. As DNA, the CDR3 is TGTGCCAGCAGTGAGGGCAGCTACACAGATACGCAGTATTTT.

This clone has more than one count but fewer than ten. The chain has TRBV7-9 and TRBJ2-2; weak D call: TRBD1 (5 bases). The CDR3 covers 15 residues. Trimming left V 1 base short and J 2 bases short, with 8 bases between. From germline, CDR1 is SEHNR and CDR2 FQNEAQ (reference sequence). The CDR3 DNA reads as TGTGCCAGCAGCTTAGGCCAGGGCAACACCGGGGAGCTGTTTTTT. It yields the protein CASSLGQGNTGELFF.

The rearrangement links TRBV7-3 to TRBJ2-7; possible D gene TRBD2, 7 bases. CDR1 and CDR2 (germline): SGHTA, FQGTGA. This CDR3 is built from 13 residues. V was clipped by 5 bases and J by 6 bases, with 14 bases between them. This CDR3 reads CASSPRRGGEQYF. CDR3 DNA sequence: TGTGCCAGCAGCCCTCGGAGGGGGGGCGAGCAGTACTTC.

The rearrangement uses TRBV7-2 and TRBJ1-5, with D unresolved. Per the germline V gene, CDR1 is SGHTA and CDR2 is FQGNSA. The CDR3 totals 13 residues. The V end lost 5 bases, the J end lost 0 bases, and 5 bases lay between the germline ends. The chain's CDR3 is CASSLNSNQPQHF. In DNA form, the CDR3 reads TGTGCCAGCAGCCTAAATAGCAATCAGCCCCAGCATTTT. The full variable domain, rest sourced from reference TRBV7-2 and TRBJ1-5, is GAGVSQSPSNKVTEKGKDVELRCDPISGHTALYWYRQSLGQGLEFLIYFQGNSAPDKSGLPSDRFSAERTGGSVSTLTIQRTQQEDSAVYLCASSLNSNQPQHFGDGTRLSIL.

This chain uses TRBV23-1 with TRBJ1-2; 11 nucleotides agree with TRBD1. TRBV23-1 is placed among ORFs of uncertain function. The length of the CDR3 is 17 residues. V lost 0 bases and J lost 0; bases outside the gene matches: 3. CDR3: CASSQSWTGGANYGYTF. The CDR3 region has the DNA TGCGCCAGCAGTCAATCCTGGACAGGGGGCGCTAACTATGGCTACACCTTC.

This clone was recorded once. The genes are TRBV7-9 and TRBJ2-7, with 11 positions matching TRBD2. Germline CDR1 and CDR2: SEHNR and FQNEAQ (reference sequence). The CDR3 is 14 residues long. J gave up 4 bases and V 6 bases, and 5 bases lay outside the gene matches. DNA for the CDR3: TGTGCCAGCAGGACTAGCGGGGAGAATTACGAGCAGTACTTC. It yields the protein CASRTSGENYEQYF.

The CDR3 loop reads CASREDSPGNSPLHF. DNA for the CDR3: TGTGCCAGCAGGGAGGACAGCCCTGGGAATTCACCCCTCCACTTT. The chain links TRBV2 to TRBJ1-6; D may be TRBD1 (6 bases). V lost 6 bases to trimming and J lost 7 bases, with 16 bases between them. The CDR3 length is 15 residues. CDR1 and CDR2 from the germline V gene are SNHLY and FYNNEI.

This rearrangement joins TRBV3-1 (or the pseudogene TRBV3-2) to TRBJ1-4; weak D call: TRBD1 (6 bases). The germline CDR1 and CDR2 sequences are LGHDT and YNNKEL (reference sequence). Deletions cut 4 bases from V and 11 bases from J, with 14 bases between. This CDR3 is built from 13 residues. In nucleotides, the CDR3 is TGTGCCAGCAGCCCGACGGGAGGGGGGAAACTGTTTTTT. It is translated as CASSPTGGGKLFF.

V gene TRBV30 combines with J gene TRBJ2-5; a weak D match, TRBD2 (5 bases). CDR3 length: 18 residues. V was pared by 2 bases and J by 0 bases, with 22 bases between. In germline, CDR1 is GTSNPN, CDR2 SVGIG (reference sequence). This chain's CDR3 is CAWSLGPLRVGYQETQYF. CDR3 bases: TGTGCCTGGAGTCTCGGGCCATTGCGGGTGGGGTACCAAGAGACCCAGTACTTC.

The chain is built from TRBV7-3 and TRBJ2-1; 12 positions agree with TRBD2. J gave up 8 bases and V 1 base, and 9 bases lay outside the gene matches. The CDR3 extends over 17 amino acids. In germline, CDR1 is SGHTA, CDR2 FQGTGA. CDR3 loop: CASSLSPASGRGDEQFF. CDR3 DNA sequence: TGTGCCAGCAGCTTAAGCCCGGCTAGCGGGAGGGGGGATGAGCAGTTCTTC.

The CDR3 reads CASSSLTSYEQYV. CDR3 DNA: TGTGCCAGCAGCTCCCTGACTAGCTACGAGCAGTACGTC. The V call is TRBV7-8, the J call TRBJ2-7; a possible D gene is TRBD2 (6 bases). The CDR3 is 13 residues long. V was clipped by 4 bases and J by 3 bases, with 10 bases between them. Germline assignment: CDR1 SGHVS and CDR2 FQNEAQ.

The rearrangement uses TRBV25-1 and TRBJ1-1; D remains unclear. Per germline, CDR1 MGHDK and CDR2 SYGVNS. There are 13 residues in the CDR3. Trimming shortened V by 6 bases and J by 5 bases, and 13 bases separated the two germline ends. The CDR3 coding sequence is TGTGCCAGCAGCATAGGGTCGGGAACTGAAGCTTTCTTT. Its translation is CASSIGSGTEAFF.